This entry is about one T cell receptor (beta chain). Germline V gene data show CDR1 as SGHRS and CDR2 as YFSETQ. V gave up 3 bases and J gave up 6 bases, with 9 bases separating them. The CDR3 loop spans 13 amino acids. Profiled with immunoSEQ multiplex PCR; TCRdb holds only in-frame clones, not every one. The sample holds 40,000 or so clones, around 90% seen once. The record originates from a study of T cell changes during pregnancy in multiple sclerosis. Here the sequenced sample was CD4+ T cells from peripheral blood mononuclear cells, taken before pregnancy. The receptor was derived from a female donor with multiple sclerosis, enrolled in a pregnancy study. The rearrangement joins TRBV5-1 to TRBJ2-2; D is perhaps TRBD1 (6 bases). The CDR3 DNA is TGCGCCAGCAGCTCAGGGGAGCCCGGGGAGCTGTTTTTT. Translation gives CASSSGEPGELFF.